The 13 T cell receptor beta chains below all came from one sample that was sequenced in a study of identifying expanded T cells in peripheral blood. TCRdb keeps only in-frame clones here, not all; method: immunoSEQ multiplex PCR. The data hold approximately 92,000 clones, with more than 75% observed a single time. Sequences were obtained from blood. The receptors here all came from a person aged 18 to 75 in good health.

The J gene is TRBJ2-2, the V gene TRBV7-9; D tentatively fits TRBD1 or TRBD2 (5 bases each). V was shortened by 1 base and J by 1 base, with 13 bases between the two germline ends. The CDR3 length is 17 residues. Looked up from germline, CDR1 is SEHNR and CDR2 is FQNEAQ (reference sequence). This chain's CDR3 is CASSLVPGTGNTGELFF. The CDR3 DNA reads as TGTGCCAGCAGCTTAGTTCCCGGGACGGGGAACACCGGGGAGCTGTTTTTT.

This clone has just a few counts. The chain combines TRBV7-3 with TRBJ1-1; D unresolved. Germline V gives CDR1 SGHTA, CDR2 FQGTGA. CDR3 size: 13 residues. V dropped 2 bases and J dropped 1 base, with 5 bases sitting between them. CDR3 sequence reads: CASSLLPNTEAFF. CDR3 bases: TGTGCCAGCAGCTTACTTCCGAACACTGAAGCTTTCTTT. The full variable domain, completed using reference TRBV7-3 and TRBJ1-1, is GAGVSQTPSNKVTEKGKYVELRCDPISGHTALYWYRQSLGQGPEFLIYFQGTGAADDSGLPNDRFFAVRPEGSVSTLKIQRTERGDSAVYLCASSLLPNTEAFFGQGTRLTVV.

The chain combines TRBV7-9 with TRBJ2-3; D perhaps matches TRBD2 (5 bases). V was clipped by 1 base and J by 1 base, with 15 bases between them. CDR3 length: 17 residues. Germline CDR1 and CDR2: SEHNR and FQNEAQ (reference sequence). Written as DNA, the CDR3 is TGTGCCAGCAGCTTAGGCAGCGGCGTTGTTCGCACAGATACGCAGTATTTT. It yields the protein CASSLGSGVVRTDTQYF.

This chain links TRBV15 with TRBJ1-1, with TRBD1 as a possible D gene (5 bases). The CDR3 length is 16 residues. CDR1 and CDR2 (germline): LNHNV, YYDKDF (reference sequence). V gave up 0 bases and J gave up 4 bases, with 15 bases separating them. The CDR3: CATSREGWGLGTEAFF. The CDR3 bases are TGTGCCACCAGCAGAGAGGGGTGGGGGTTAGGCACTGAAGCTTTCTTT.

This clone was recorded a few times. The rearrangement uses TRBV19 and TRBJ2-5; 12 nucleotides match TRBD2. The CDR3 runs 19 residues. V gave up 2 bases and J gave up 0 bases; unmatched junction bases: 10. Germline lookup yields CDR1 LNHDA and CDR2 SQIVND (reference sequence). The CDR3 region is CASSIQLAGGLQYQETQYF. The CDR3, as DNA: TGTGCCAGTAGTATACAACTAGCGGGGGGACTACAATACCAAGAGACCCAGTACTTC. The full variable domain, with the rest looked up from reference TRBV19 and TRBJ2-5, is DGGITQSPKYLFRKEGQNVTLSCEQNLNHDAMYWYRQDPGQGLRLIYYSQIVNDFQKGDIAEGYSVSREKKESFPLTVTSAQKNPTAFYLCASSIQLAGGLQYQETQYFGPGTRLLVL.

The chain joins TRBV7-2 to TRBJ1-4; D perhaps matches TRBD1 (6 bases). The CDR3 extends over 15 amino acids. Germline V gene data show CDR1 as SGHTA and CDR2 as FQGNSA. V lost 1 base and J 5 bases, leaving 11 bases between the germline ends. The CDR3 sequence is CASSLGQAYNEKLFF. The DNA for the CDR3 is TGTGCCAGCAGCTTAGGACAGGCCTACAATGAAAAACTGTTTTTT.

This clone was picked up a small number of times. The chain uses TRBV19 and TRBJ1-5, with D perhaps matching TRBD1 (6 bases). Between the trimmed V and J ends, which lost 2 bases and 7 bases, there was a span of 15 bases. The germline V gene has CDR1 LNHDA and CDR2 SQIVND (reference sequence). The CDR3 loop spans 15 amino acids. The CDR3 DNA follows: TGTGCCAGTAGTATACAGGGGAGAGGGGGACAGCCCCAGCATTTT. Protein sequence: CASSIQGRGGQPQHF.

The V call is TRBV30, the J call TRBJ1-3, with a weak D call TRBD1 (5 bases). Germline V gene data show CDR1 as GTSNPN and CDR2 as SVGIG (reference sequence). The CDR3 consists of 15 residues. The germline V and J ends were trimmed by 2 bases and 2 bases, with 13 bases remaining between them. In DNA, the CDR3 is TGTGCCTGGAGTCCTGACAGTTTTACTGGAAACACCATATATTTT. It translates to CAWSPDSFTGNTIYF. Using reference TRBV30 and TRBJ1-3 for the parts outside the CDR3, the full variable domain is SQTIHQWPATLVQPVGSPLSLECTVEGTSNPNLYWYRQAAGRGLQLLFYSVGIGQISSEVPQNLSASRPQDRQFILSSKKLLLSDSGFYLCAWSPDSFTGNTIYFGEGSWLTVV.

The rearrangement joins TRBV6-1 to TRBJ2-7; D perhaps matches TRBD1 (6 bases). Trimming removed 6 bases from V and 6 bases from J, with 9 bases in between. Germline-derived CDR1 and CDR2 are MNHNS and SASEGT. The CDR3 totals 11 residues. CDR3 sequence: CASRGAAEQYF. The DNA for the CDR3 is TGTGCCAGCAGGGGGGCCGCCGAGCAGTACTTC.

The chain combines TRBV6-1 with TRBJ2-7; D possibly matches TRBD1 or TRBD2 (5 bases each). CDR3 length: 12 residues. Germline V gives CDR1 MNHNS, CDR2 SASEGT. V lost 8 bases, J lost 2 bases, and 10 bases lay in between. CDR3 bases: TGTGCCAGCGGCAGGGACGCCTACGAGCAGTACTTC. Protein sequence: CASGRDAYEQYF.

The CDR3 region is CASSLSSGIDMNTEAFF. The CDR3 nucleotides are TGTGCCAGCAGTTTATCGTCAGGGATTGACATGAACACTGAAGCTTTCTTT. The J gene is TRBJ1-1, the V gene TRBV27; a possible D gene is TRBD1 (5 bases). Deletions cut 0 bases from V and 0 bases from J, with 14 bases between. Germline V gene lookup returns CDR1 MNHEY and CDR2 SMNVEV (reference sequence). There are 17 residues in the CDR3.

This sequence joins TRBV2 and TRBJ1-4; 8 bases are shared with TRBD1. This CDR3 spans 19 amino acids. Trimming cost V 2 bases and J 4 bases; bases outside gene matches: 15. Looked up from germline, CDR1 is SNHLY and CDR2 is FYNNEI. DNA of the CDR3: TGTGCCAGCAGTGAATCCCGGTACAGGGGGATGCCCGGTAATGAAAAACTGTTTTTT. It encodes CASSESRYRGMPGNEKLFF.

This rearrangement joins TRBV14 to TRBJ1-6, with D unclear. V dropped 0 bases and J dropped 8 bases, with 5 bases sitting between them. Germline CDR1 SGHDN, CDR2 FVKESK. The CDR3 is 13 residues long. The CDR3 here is CASSQEGHSPLHF. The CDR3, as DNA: TGTGCCAGCAGCCAAGAAGGACATTCACCCCTCCACTTT.